The 16 T cell receptor beta chains listed next were all sequenced from one sample in a study of CXCR3-negative and CXCR3-positive naive CD8 T cells. For these TCRs, the target antigens are not known. Study-wide results and caveats: Naive cells with CXCR3 showed TRB CDR3s that were more hydrophobic than those in CXCR3-negative naive cells.

TRB cDNA was prepared as libraries by UMI-labeled 5' RACE. TCRdb re-called the 5' RACE reads and shows each CDR3 protein once, DNA omitted. The sample totals 130,000 to 150,000 distinct CDR3 sequences; its top ten clones hold around 0.3%. Sequencing was carried out using naive CXCR3+ CD8+ T cells from blood. The subset was: CD45RO-CCR7+CD27+CD95- naive CD8+ T cells expressing CXCR3 (TNR3+). These receptors were taken from a human donor in good health. Some clones in this sample may be carry-over from other donors' samples.

This sequence joins TRBV25-1 and TRBJ1-1. Per the germline V gene, CDR1 is MGHDK and CDR2 is SYGVNS. CDR3 length: 11 residues. CDR3 in amino acids: CASSEDSEAFF. Full variable domain (outside the CDR3, taken from reference TRBV25-1 and TRBJ1-1): EADIYQTPRYLVIGTGKKITLECSQTMGHDKMYWYQQDPGMELHLIHYSYGVNSTEKGDLSSESTVSRIRTEHFPLTLESARPSHTSQYLCASSEDSEAFFGQGTRLTVV.

J is TRBJ2-7 and V is TRBV29-1. Germline values: CDR1 SQVTM, CDR2 ANQGSEA. This CDR3 region has 13 residues. The CDR3 is CSVKVDVSYEQYF.

This sequence joins TRBV7-9 and TRBJ2-5. The V gene's germline CDR1 is SEHNR and CDR2 FQNEAQ (reference sequence). The CDR3 totals 12 residues. The CDR3 reads CASSLGWETQYF.

V gene TRBV10-3 combines with J gene TRBJ2-6; TCRdb picks TRBD1, but there is no DNA to check that call. Germline V gene sequence: CDR1 ENHRY, CDR2 SYGVKD. The CDR3 covers 14 residues. The CDR3 sequence is CAISGETGANVLTF.

The CDR3 region is CSARDLGYNEQFF. The chain combines TRBV20-1 with TRBJ2-1. Germline CDR1 is DFQATT and CDR2 is SNEGSKA (reference sequence). CDR3 length: 13 residues.

The chain has TRBV29-1 and TRBJ2-1; no DNA is available, so the TRBD1 call from TCRdb remains unchecked. The CDR3 runs to 13 residues. Germline lookup yields CDR1 SQVTM and CDR2 ANQGSEA. The CDR3 here is CSVEEGRSLEQFF.

The chain uses TRBV21-1 and TRBJ2-5. TRBV21-1 is assigned pseudogene status. CDR3 length: 14 amino acids. CDR3 protein: CASSNRTEQETQYF.

This CDR3 reads CASSYLRQGSNSYEQYF. V usage is TRBV6-2 or TRBV6-3 and J usage is TRBJ2-7; absent DNA, TCRdb's TRBD1 call cannot be checked. The germline gives CDR1 MNHEY, CDR2 SVGEGT. This CDR3 has 17 residues.

The chain uses TRBV20-1 and TRBJ2-1; TCRdb's D call, TRBD1, is unchecked because there is no DNA. The CDR3 spans 15 residues. Per the germline V gene, CDR1 is DFQATT and CDR2 is SNEGSKA (reference sequence). This chain's CDR3 is CSARRKGGRGYEQFF.

The chain carries TRBV20-1 and TRBJ2-3; without DNA, the TCRdb call of TRBD1 cannot be checked. The CDR3 has 15 amino acids. Germline-derived CDR1 and CDR2 are DFQATT and SNEGSKA (reference sequence). CDR3 loop: CSARDMGGRTDTQYF.

The gene calls are TRBV12-3 or TRBV12-4 and TRBJ2-2; TCRdb's D call of TRBD1 is untestable without DNA. The CDR3 is 16 residues long. The CDR3 loop is CASSPLWGPTTGELFF.

Here the CDR3 reads CASSLGRAENIQYF. This rearrangement joins TRBV12-3 or TRBV12-4 to TRBJ2-4; TCRdb returns TRBD1, unconfirmable since there is no DNA. CDR3 size: 14 residues.

The chain joins TRBV5-1 to TRBJ2-7; TCRdb reports TRBD2, a call that lacks DNA to check it against. Germline CDR1 reads SGHRS; CDR2 reads YFSETQ. CDR3 size: 15 residues. Here the CDR3 reads CASSLAGNGPYEQYF.

The chain employs TRBV6-6 and TRBJ2-7; TCRdb's D gene call, TRBD1, goes unchecked for lack of DNA. The CDR3 is 14 amino acids. Per the germline V gene, CDR1 is MNHNY and CDR2 is SVGAGI (reference sequence). CDR3 region: CASSLEDRPYEQYF.

This chain uses TRBV29-1 with TRBJ2-2; TCRdb's D call of TRBD1 is untestable without DNA. The germline V gene encodes CDR1 SQVTM and CDR2 ANQGSEA. The CDR3 totals 15 residues. The CDR3: CSVEDRGSRTGELFF.

The CDR3 loop reads CASSVEAGGYTF. The chain links TRBV9 to TRBJ1-2. This CDR3 is built from 12 residues. The V gene's germline CDR1 is SGDLS and CDR2 YYNGEE.